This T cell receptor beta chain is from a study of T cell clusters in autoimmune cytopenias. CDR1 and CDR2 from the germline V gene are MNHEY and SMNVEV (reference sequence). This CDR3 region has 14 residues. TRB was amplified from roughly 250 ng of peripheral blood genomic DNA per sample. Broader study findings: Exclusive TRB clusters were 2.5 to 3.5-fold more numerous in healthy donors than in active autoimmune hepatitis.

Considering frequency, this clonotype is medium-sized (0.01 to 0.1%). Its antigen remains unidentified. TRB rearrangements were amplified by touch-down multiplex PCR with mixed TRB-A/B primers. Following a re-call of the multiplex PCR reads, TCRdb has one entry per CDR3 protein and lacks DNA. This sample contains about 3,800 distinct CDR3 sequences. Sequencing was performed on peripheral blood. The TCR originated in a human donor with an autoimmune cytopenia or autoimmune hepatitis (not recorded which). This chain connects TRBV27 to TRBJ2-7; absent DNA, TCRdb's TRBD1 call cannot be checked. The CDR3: CASSRGAGQAEQYF.